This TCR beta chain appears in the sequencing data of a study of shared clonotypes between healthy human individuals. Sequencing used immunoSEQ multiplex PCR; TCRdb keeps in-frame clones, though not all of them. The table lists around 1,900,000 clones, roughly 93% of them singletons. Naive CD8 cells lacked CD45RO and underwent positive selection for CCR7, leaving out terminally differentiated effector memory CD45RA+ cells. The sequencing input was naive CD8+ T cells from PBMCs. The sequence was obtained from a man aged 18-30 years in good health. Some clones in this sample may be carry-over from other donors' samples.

The CDR3 nucleotides read TGTGCCAGCAGCCAAGTAAAGGATTTCCAGCCCCAGCATTTT. Its protein is CASSQVKDFQPQHF. V gene TRBV4-2 combines with J gene TRBJ1-5; the D is unclear. Germline CDR1 LGHNA, CDR2 YNFKEQ. CDR3 length: 14 amino acids. V was trimmed by 1 base and J by 7 bases, leaving 11 bases between them.